A selection of T cell receptor beta chains follows, all from one sample in a study of blood T cell repertoires in COVID-19. Some clones are missing from TCRdb's copy, which holds only in-frame ones; the method was immunoSEQ multiplex PCR. Of roughly 220,000 clones listed, 84% are singletons. What was sequenced was PBMCs or T cells enriched from blood (not recorded which). All receptors come from a woman aged 35 to 49 who had recovered from COVID-19. CDR3s include the opening cysteine and the closing phenylalanine or tryptophan. The D gene is left open where the match is weak. Only part of the rows carry a size: once, few, many, or a class if the clone is expanded.

abundance	v_gene	d_gene	j_gene	CDR3nt	CDR3aa
NA	TRBV5-1	TRBD1	TRBJ1-2	TGCGCCAGCAGCTCGTGGACAGGGGAAGGCTATGGCTACACCTTC	CASSSWTGEGYGYTF
NA	TRBV28	TRBD1	TRBJ1-2	TGTGCCAGCAGTCTAAGGGGGACAGGGGCCACTCCCTTCTATGGCTACACCTTC	CASSLRGTGATPFYGYTF
NA	TRBV11-2	TRBD2	TRBJ2-5	TGTGCCAGCAGCTCCACGACTAGCGGGAGAGGGGAGACCCAGTACTTC	CASSSTTSGRGETQYF
NA	TRBV28	NA	TRBJ1-2	TGTGCCAGCGGACTCCAGGAACAGGGCTTGGGTGGCTACACCTTC	CASGLQEQGLGGYTF
once	TRBV5-1	NA	TRBJ2-7	TGCGCCAGCAGCTCTGGTGGCGGCTCCTACGAGCAGTACTTC	CASSSGGGSYEQYF
NA	TRBV7-9	TRBD1	TRBJ1-1	TGTGCCAGCAGCTTTGCCAGGGGGCCTAACACTGAAGCTTTCTTT	CASSFARGPNTEAFF
NA	TRBV11-3	NA	TRBJ2-5	TGTGCCAGCAGCTTAGACGCAGAAGAGACCCAGTACTTC	CASSLDAEETQYF
NA	TRBV6-2/TRBV6-3	NA	TRBJ1-5	TGTGCCAGCAGCCTCTGGATTGGGGGCGGTAATCAGCCCCAGCATTTT	CASSLWIGGGNQPQHF
NA	TRBV29-1	TRBD1	TRBJ1-5	TGCAGCGTCCGGACAGGGGAGATAAATCAGCCCCAGCATTTT	CSVRTGEINQPQHF
NA	TRBV5-1	TRBD2	TRBJ2-1	TGCGCCAGCAGCTCAAACCGGGACTATCGAAATGAGCAGTTCTTC	CASSSNRDYRNEQFF
NA	TRBV28	TRBD1	TRBJ1-6	TGTGCCAGCAGGCCCCACGGACAGGGAGATCGCTCACCCCTCCACTTT	CASRPHGQGDRSPLHF
NA	TRBV5-5	NA	TRBJ2-7	TGTGCCAGCAGCTTGTCCAGGGCGAGCTCCTACGAGCAGTACTTC	CASSLSRASSYEQYF
NA	TRBV7-9	NA	TRBJ2-7	TGTGCCAGCAGCCCACTACCCGGTAGGTACGAGCAGTACTTC	CASSPLPGRYEQYF
NA	TRBV18	TRBD1	TRBJ1-1	TGTGCCAGCTCACCCCAGACAGGGAGGTCGGACACTGAAGCTTTCTTT	CASSPQTGRSDTEAFF
NA	TRBV7-6	NA	TRBJ2-2	TGTGCTTGGGCGGAGGGAACCGGGGAGCTGTTTTTT	CAWAEGTGELFF
NA	TRBV3-1/TRBV3-2	TRBD1	TRBJ1-4	TGTGCCAGCAGCCCGAAGATTCTGACAGGGGCAGCAAATGAAAAACTGTTTTTT	CASSPKILTGAANEKLFF
NA	TRBV25-1	TRBD1	TRBJ1-2	TGTGCCAGCAGTGCCTTGGACAGGAACTATGGCTACACCTTC	CASSALDRNYGYTF
few	TRBV9	NA	TRBJ1-2	TGTGCCAGCAGCTCACCAGGACAGCCCTATGGCTACACCTTC	CASSSPGQPYGYTF
many	TRBV11-2	TRBD2	TRBJ2-2	TGTGCCAGCAGCTGGGCTAGCGGGCGAACCGGGGAGCTGTTTTTT	CASSWASGRTGELFF
once	TRBV5-1	NA	TRBJ2-5	TGCGCCAGCAGCTTCCGGGGAACGGAGACCCAGTACTTC	CASSFRGTETQYF
NA	TRBV28	TRBD1	TRBJ2-3	TGTGCCAGCATGGACAGGGGGAGGGATACGCAGTATTTT	CASMDRGRDTQYF
NA	TRBV12-3/TRBV12-4	NA	TRBJ1-5	TGTGCCAGCAGTTTCACGGGGTATCAGCCCCAGCATTTT	CASSFTGYQPQHF
once	TRBV19	TRBD1	TRBJ2-2	TGTGCCAGTAGCTCGGGACAGGGGGCTGGGTCCGGGGAGCTGTTTTTT	CASSSGQGAGSGELFF
NA	TRBV27	NA	TRBJ1-4	TGTGCGGGGGGGAGGACTAATGAAAAACTGTTTTTT	CAGGRTNEKLFF
NA	TRBV9	NA	TRBJ2-3	TGTGCCAGCAGCGACCGGACAGGGGTGGCGGGAGGAGTGAGCACAGATACGCAGTATTTT	CASSDRTGVAGGVSTDTQYF
many	TRBV7-9	NA	TRBJ1-3	TGTGCCAGCAGCTTAGCCCTAGGACAAGGCTCTGGAAACACCATATATTTT	CASSLALGQGSGNTIYF
NA	TRBV7-2	NA	TRBJ2-3	TGTGCCAGCAGCGTCCAGGGTAGCACAGATACGCAGTATTTT	CASSVQGSTDTQYF
NA	TRBV24-1	NA	TRBJ2-2	TGTGCCACCAGTGACCCCGGGACTACCGGGGAGCTGTTTTTT	CATSDPGTTGELFF
NA	TRBV28	NA	TRBJ1-4	TGTGCCAGCACTAAAGGGGGGGGAGCGGGTACTAATGAAAAACTGTTTTTT	CASTKGGGAGTNEKLFF
few	TRBV2	NA	TRBJ2-7	TGTGCCAGCATGGGGGCCCCAGACCCCTACGAGCAGTACTTC	CASMGAPDPYEQYF
NA	TRBV5-3	TRBD1	TRBJ2-7	TGTGCCAGAAGATATCCGGGACAGGGGACCCACGAGCAGTACTTC	CARRYPGQGTHEQYF
NA	TRBV28	TRBD2	TRBJ2-1	TGTGCCAGCGGCCTAGCGGCTAAGGAGCAGTTCTTC	CASGLAAKEQFF